The 5 T cell receptor beta chains in this list originate from one sample, sequenced in a study of blood T cell repertoires in COVID-19. The method was immunoSEQ multiplex PCR; TCRdb's version includes in-frame clones alone and lacks a portion of them. The sample contains around 180,000 clones, about 91% of which appear only once. The source material was peripheral blood. These receptors originate from a woman aged 25-40 years with acute or convalescent COVID-19.

Worth noting for this clone: One junction end does not reproduce the germline sequence, and a read error may be involved. V is TRBV19 and J is TRBJ2-3, with D possibly being TRBD1 (6 bases). This CDR3 has 13 amino acids. Germline CDR1 and CDR2: LNHDA and SQIVND (reference sequence). This chain's CDR3 is CASSIDPDRMVLF. CDR3 nucleotide sequence: TGTGCCAGTAGTATAGATCCTGACAGGATGGTTCTTTTT.

This chain joins TRBV6-5 and TRBJ1-1; no firm D call. V shed 7 bases and J shed 1 base, with 7 bases lying between them. Germline CDR1 MNHEY, CDR2 SVGAGI. The CDR3 loop spans 12 amino acids. The CDR3 nucleotides are TGTGCCAGCAAGGAGGGGAACACTGAAGCTTTCTTT. As protein: CASKEGNTEAFF.

V usage is TRBV2 and J usage is TRBJ2-5; tentative D call: TRBD2 (5 bases). CDR1 is SNHLY and CDR2 is FYNNEI in the germline V gene. V was cut by 1 base and J by 6 bases, with 9 bases left in between. The CDR3 extends over 13 amino acids. DNA of the CDR3: TGTGCCAGCAGTGAAGTTGAGGGAAAGACCCAGTACTTC. This codes for CASSEVEGKTQYF.

The rearrangement uses TRBV7-2 and TRBJ2-2, with D perhaps TRBD2 (6 bases). CDR3 length: 13 amino acids. Trimming pared 3 bases from V and 10 bases from J, leaving 12 bases between. Germline V lookup: CDR1 SGHTA, CDR2 FQGNSA. The CDR3 sequence is CASSFTRGVELFF. CDR3 bases: TGTGCCAGCAGCTTCACGCGCGGGGTGGAGCTGTTTTTT.

This sequence joins TRBV10-2 and TRBJ1-1, with D uncertain. CDR1 WSHSY and CDR2 SAAADI come from the germline V gene. Trimming left V 9 bases short and J 4 bases short, with 6 bases between. The length of the CDR3 is 10 residues. CDR3 residues: CASIGTEAFF. DNA for the CDR3: TGCGCCAGTATCGGCACTGAAGCTTTCTTT.